The sequence of this T cell receptor beta chain was determined in a study of memory CD4+ T cells and cytomegalovirus serostatus. The study's findings and limits: About 40% of the roughly 160 known CMV-associated TCRbeta sequences appeared in CD4+ memory.

The sort gate was single viable CD3+CD4+CD8-CD45RO+ cells for memory CD4+ T cells. With respect to this clone: What it binds is unknown.

The protocol was immunoSEQ multiplex PCR, while the TCRdb copy is restricted to in-frame clones and leaves out a portion. The data show around 45,000 clones, roughly 72% seen once. The receptor was isolated from an adult in good health and CMV-seropositive. Sequencing used memory CD4+ T cells from blood.

CDR3 nucleotide sequence: TGTGCCAGCAGCTTGGAGCTCCAAGAGACCCAGTACTTC. This codes for CASSLELQETQYF. V is TRBV5-4 and J is TRBJ2-5; D remains unclear. V lost 0 bases to trimming and J lost 1 base, with 4 bases between them. Per the germline V gene, CDR1 is SGHNT and CDR2 is YYREEE (reference sequence). The CDR3 loop spans 13 amino acids.